Included here is one TCR beta chain sequence, with context. What it binds is unknown. Primers included in the PCR were 60 Vbeta and 13 Jbeta primers. Sequencing used immunoSEQ multiplex PCR; TCRdb keeps in-frame clones, though not all of them. Its clone listing holds some 55,000 clones. The record originates from a study of cytomegalovirus exposure and HLA in healthy donors. Study results and caveats: Indistinguishable V segments such as TRBV6-2 and TRBV6-3 were excluded.

Likely unrecorded immune exposures existed in these nominally healthy donors. The V and J ends lost 5 bases and 6 bases, in that order; junction bases with no gene match: 13. This CDR3 has 15 residues. In germline, CDR1 is KGHSY, CDR2 FQNENV. V and J are TRBV16 and TRBJ2-7, with 7 bases lining up with TRBD2. The receptor was derived from a man aged 18 to 29 in good health and CMV-seropositive. The source material was PBMCs. The CDR3 reads CASSSRLAGYGEQYF. CDR3 bases: TGTGCCAGCAGCTCCCGACTAGCAGGTTACGGCGAGCAGTACTTC.